Sequencing of this T cell receptor (beta chain) was carried out in a study of identical twins. This clonotype was found a few times. A universal primer site arose from template switching, and cDNA bore unique molecular identifiers. TCRdb recomputed calls from the 5' RACE reads with MiXCR, one row per CDR3 protein. The sample consists of over 200,000 distinct CDR3 sequences, 5.5% to 7.5% of them appearing once. Separately, the same data were catalogued under a study of T cells expressing NK-cell markers. According to that study: The TCR beta repertoires were obtained from sorted CD3+CD56+NKG2C+, CD3+CD56+NKG2C- and CD3+CD56-NKG2C+ T cells.

Sequencing was performed on CD8+ T cells sorted from blood. The sequence came from a young woman in good health.

The chain's CDR3 is CASSYRGARNGYTF. In DNA, the CDR3 is TGTGCCAGCAGTTATCGGGGGGCGCGGAATGGCTACACCTTC. The chain recombines TRBV27 with TRBJ1-2; possibly TRBD1 for D (6 bases). Germline V gene lookup returns CDR1 MNHEY and CDR2 SMNVEV (reference sequence). The CDR3 loop spans 14 amino acids. The V gene lost 4 bases and the J gene lost 6 bases, with 15 bases spanning the gap.